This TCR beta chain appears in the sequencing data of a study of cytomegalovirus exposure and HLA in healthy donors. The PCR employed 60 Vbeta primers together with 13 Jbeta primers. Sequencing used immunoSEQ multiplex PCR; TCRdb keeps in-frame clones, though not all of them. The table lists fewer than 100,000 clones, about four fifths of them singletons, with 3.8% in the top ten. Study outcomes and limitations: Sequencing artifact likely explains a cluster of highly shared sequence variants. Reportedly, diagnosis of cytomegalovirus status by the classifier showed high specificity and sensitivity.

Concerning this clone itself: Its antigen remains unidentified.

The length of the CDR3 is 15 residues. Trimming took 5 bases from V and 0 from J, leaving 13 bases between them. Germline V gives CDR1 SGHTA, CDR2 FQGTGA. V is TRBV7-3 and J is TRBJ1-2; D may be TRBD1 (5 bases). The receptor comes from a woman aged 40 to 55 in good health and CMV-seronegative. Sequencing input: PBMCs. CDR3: CASSATGGTNYGYTF. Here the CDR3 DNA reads TGTGCCAGCAGCGCCACAGGCGGCACTAACTATGGCTACACCTTC.